The 30 T cell receptor beta chains below all came from one sample that was sequenced in a study of blood T cell repertoires in COVID-19. Using immunoSEQ multiplex PCR, the repertoire was profiled, and TCRdb retains in-frame clones only, with some absent. The sample has about 140,000 clones, roughly 89% seen once. Sample: peripheral blood. Every receptor here comes from a woman in her 40s with acute or convalescent COVID-19.

This clone was recorded a few times. The chain recombines TRBV7-9 with TRBJ2-1; TRBD2 agrees at 7 bases. Germline CDR1 reads SEHNR; CDR2 reads FQNEAQ (reference sequence). Trimming took 1 base from V and 8 from J; bases not matched to a gene: 5. This CDR3 contains 14 residues. CDR3 nucleotide sequence: TGTGCCAGCAGCTTAGGGGCGGGAGTAGATGAGCAGTTCTTC. Protein sequence: CASSLGAGVDEQFF.

The chain couples TRBV7-2 to TRBJ2-2; 7 bases are a match to TRBD2. CDR1 and CDR2 from the germline V gene are SGHTA and FQGNSA. V was pared by 4 bases and J by 6 bases, with 8 bases of the junction left unmatched. The CDR3 sequence is 15 residues long. CDR3 sequence: CASSSGLVGPGELFF. The CDR3 bases are TGTGCCAGCAGCTCCGGACTAGTAGGCCCCGGGGAGCTGTTTTTT.

The chain couples TRBV5-1 to TRBJ2-5, with 7 bases identical to TRBD1. Germline lookup yields CDR1 SGHRS and CDR2 YFSETQ. The CDR3 runs 14 residues. With 5 bases clipped from V and 1 base from J, the junction kept 5 bases outside the gene matches. This chain's CDR3 is CASRQGQIQETQYF. Written as DNA, the CDR3 is TGCGCCAGCAGACAGGGACAGATCCAAGAGACCCAGTACTTC.

The chain is built from TRBV27 and TRBJ1-2; possibly TRBD1 for D (6 bases). The CDR3 extends over 15 amino acids. Trimming took 6 bases from V and 6 from J, leaving 20 bases between them. Germline V gene sequence: CDR1 MNHEY, CDR2 SMNVEV (reference sequence). CDR3 nucleotides: TGTGCCAGCAGCCCATCCCCACAGGGTTCAAATGGCTACACCTTC. Protein sequence: CASSPSPQGSNGYTF.

This clone was counted a single time. This chain joins TRBV5-6 and TRBJ2-5; D call uncertain. The CDR3 covers 17 residues. Germline CDR1 SGHDT, CDR2 YYEEEE. Trimming removed 0 bases from V and 4 bases from J, with 19 bases in between. The CDR3 loop is CASSLEGEGFLTETQYF. CDR3 nucleotides: TGTGCCAGCAGCTTGGAAGGAGAAGGATTCCTAACAGAGACCCAGTACTTC.

The J gene is TRBJ1-6, the V gene TRBV5-1, with D possibly being TRBD1 (5 bases). V was pared by 7 bases and J by 3 bases, with 8 bases between. CDR3 size: 13 residues. CDR1 SGHRS and CDR2 YFSETQ come from the germline V gene. CDR3 sequence: CASHDSYNSPLHF. The CDR3 region has the DNA TGCGCCAGCCACGACAGCTATAATTCACCCCTCCACTTT.

The chain combines TRBV7-2 with TRBJ1-1; the match to TRBD1 covers 7 bases. CDR1 is SGHTA, CDR2 FQGNSA, per germline. Germline trimming cut 3 bases from V and 1 base from J; bases unmatched to any gene: 5. CDR3 length: 15 amino acids. The DNA of the CDR3 is TGTGCCAGCAGCTTCTCCGGACAGGCGAACACTGAAGCTTTCTTT. It codes for CASSFSGQANTEAFF. The complete variable domain, with remaining parts taken from reference TRBV7-2 and TRBJ1-1, reads GAGVSQSPSNKVTEKGKDVELRCDPISGHTALYWYRQSLGQGLEFLIYFQGNSAPDKSGLPSDRFSAERTGGSVSTLTIQRTQQEDSAVYLCASSFSGQANTEAFFGQGTRLTVV.

The chain combines TRBV23-1 with TRBJ2-1, with 9 bases identical to TRBD2. TRBV23-1 is flagged as an ORF with uncertain function. This CDR3 has 17 amino acids. The ends lost 3 bases at V and 5 bases at J; junction bases unmatched: 11. The CDR3: CASSHPEAGGLHNEQFF. The CDR3 coding sequence is TGCGCCAGCAGTCACCCAGAAGCGGGGGGCCTTCACAATGAGCAGTTCTTC.

This chain links TRBV30 with TRBJ2-7; the D is unclear. Germline CDR1 GTSNPN, CDR2 SVGIG (reference sequence). The CDR3 runs to 15 residues. Trimming took off 3 bases at V and 2 bases at J, with 17 bases between the two ends. CDR3 nucleotide sequence: TGTGCCTGGAGCGGCTCAGGTTCATATCCCTACGAGCAGTACTTC. Its translation: CAWSGSGSYPYEQYF.

The chain recombines TRBV11-3 with TRBJ2-1; 7 bases are a match to TRBD2. V lost 5 bases and J lost 0; bases outside the gene matches: 4. The germline V gene has CDR1 SGHNT and CDR2 YENEEA. CDR3 length: 15 amino acids. CDR3 in amino acids: CASSESGISYNEQFF. The CDR3 coding sequence is TGTGCCAGCAGCGAAAGCGGGATCTCCTACAATGAGCAGTTCTTC.

J is TRBJ1-5 and V is TRBV9; 7 bases are shared with TRBD1. J gave up 2 bases and V 3 bases, and 5 bases lay outside the gene matches. The germline gives CDR1 SGDLS, CDR2 YYNGEE. CDR3 length: 15 residues. In DNA form, the CDR3 reads TGTGCCAGCAGCGCCACAGGGGTACGCAATCAGCCCCAGCATTTT. Translating gives CASSATGVRNQPQHF.

The chain joins TRBV19 to TRBJ2-2; possibly TRBD1 for D (6 bases). Germline V gene data show CDR1 as LNHDA and CDR2 as SQIVND (reference sequence). The CDR3 spans 14 residues. V was trimmed by 1 base and J by 4 bases, leaving 7 bases between them. The CDR3 spells CASSIGQATGELFF. The DNA of the CDR3 is TGTGCCAGTAGTATAGGACAGGCCACCGGGGAGCTGTTTTTT.

The chain joins TRBV7-2 to TRBJ2-1; D not resolved. The CDR3 totals 15 residues. Germline V gene sequence: CDR1 SGHTA, CDR2 FQGNSA. V was pared by 3 bases and J by 0 bases, with 9 bases between. The CDR3 bases are TGTGCCAGCAGCTTCGGCGCTAGCTCCTACAATGAGCAGTTCTTC. Residues: CASSFGASSYNEQFF. The variable domain in full, completed from reference TRBV7-2 and TRBJ2-1, reads GAGVSQSPSNKVTEKGKDVELRCDPISGHTALYWYRQSLGQGLEFLIYFQGNSAPDKSGLPSDRFSAERTGGSVSTLTIQRTQQEDSAVYLCASSFGASSYNEQFFGPGTRLTVL.

The chain recombines TRBV5-3 with TRBJ2-1; 8 positions match TRBD2. TRBV5-3 belongs to the ORF category, with a function that is uncertain. V gave up 4 bases and J gave up 0 bases; unmatched junction bases: 18. CDR3 length: 20 amino acids. The CDR3, as DNA: TGTGCCAGAAGCGGGGCGGCGCGGGGGGTCCCTCCCCTCTCCTACAATGAGCAGTTCTTC. It yields the protein CARSGAARGVPPLSYNEQFF.

The rearrangement joins TRBV7-9 to TRBJ2-4; TRBD1 matches at 7 bases. This CDR3 comprises 14 residues. Germline V gene lookup returns CDR1 SEHNR and CDR2 FQNEAQ (reference sequence). V shed 4 bases, J shed 8 bases, and the junction held 8 bases outside the gene matches. The DNA of the CDR3 is TGTGCCAGCAGCTCGACAGGGCTTGGGGACATTCAGTACTTC. Encoded protein: CASSSTGLGDIQYF.

The CDR3 region is CAWTGGAYGYTF. CDR3 sequence (DNA): TGTGCCTGGACTGGGGGCGCGTATGGCTACACCTTC. This chain connects TRBV30 to TRBJ1-2, with D perhaps TRBD1 (6 bases). Trimming shortened V by 4 bases and J by 5 bases, and 11 bases separated the two germline ends. CDR1 is GTSNPN, CDR2 SVGIG, per germline (reference sequence). The CDR3 contains 12 residues.

CDR3 protein: CASSLGSRDTEAFF. As DNA, the CDR3 is TGTGCCAGCAGCCTGGGGTCGAGGGACACTGAAGCTTTCTTT. The rearrangement uses TRBV27 and TRBJ1-1; D unclear. This CDR3 spans 14 amino acids. Trimming took 6 bases from V and 3 from J, leaving 14 bases between them. Germline V lookup: CDR1 MNHEY, CDR2 SMNVEV (reference sequence).

The chain is built from TRBV29-1 and TRBJ2-7; 8 bases agree with TRBD1. The CDR3 is 11 residues long. Germline V gene sequence: CDR1 SQVTM, CDR2 ANQGSEA. V lost 7 bases and J lost 4; bases outside the gene matches: 3. The CDR3 DNA is TGCAGCGCCCACAGGGGGTACGAGCAGTACTTC. Translating it yields CSAHRGYEQYF.

In its sample, this clone was seen once. This chain uses TRBV4-3 with TRBJ2-1; 9 bases are shared with TRBD1. The length of the CDR3 is 16 residues. Germline CDR1 LGHNA, CDR2 YSLEER. The V segment lost 2 bases and the J segment 4 bases; nucleotides outside the gene matches: 6. CDR3 nucleotide sequence: TGCGCCAGCAGCCAATCCCTAGGGACAGGGTACAATGAGCAGTTCTTC. Amino acids: CASSQSLGTGYNEQFF.

The gene calls are TRBV30 and TRBJ2-7, with 10 bases that match TRBD1. CDR3 length: 15 residues. Germline CDR1 and CDR2: GTSNPN and SVGIG (reference sequence). Unmatched junction bases numbered 4, after V lost 2 bases and J lost 0 bases. The CDR3 region is CAWSSGTGDSYEQYF. In DNA, the CDR3 is TGTGCCTGGAGTTCCGGGACAGGGGACTCCTACGAGCAGTACTTC.

The chain couples TRBV29-1 to TRBJ2-1, with 14 bases fitting TRBD2. The CDR3 runs 15 residues. V shed 6 bases, J shed 6 bases, and the junction held 7 bases outside the gene matches. Germline V gives CDR1 SQVTM, CDR2 ANQGSEA. This chain's CDR3 is CSVVKTSGRANEQFF. CDR3 nucleotide sequence: TGCAGCGTCGTCAAGACTAGCGGGAGGGCCAATGAGCAGTTCTTC.

The V gene is TRBV10-3, the J gene TRBJ2-1, with 16 bases that match TRBD2. CDR3 length: 16 amino acids. CDR1 is ENHRY, CDR2 SYGVKD, per germline. Germline trimming cut 4 bases from V and 12 bases from J; bases unmatched to any gene: 9. The CDR3 sequence is CAISGGLAGGPGTQFF. The CDR3 DNA reads TGTGCCATCAGTGGGGGACTAGCGGGAGGGCCGGGTACGCAGTTCTTC.

This clone was seen just once. This sequence joins TRBV5-1 and TRBJ1-1; D might be TRBD1 (5 bases). The CDR3 spans 14 residues. Germline lookup yields CDR1 SGHRS and CDR2 YFSETQ. Trimming pared 3 bases from V and 3 bases from J, leaving 12 bases between. The CDR3, as DNA: TGCGCCAGCAGCTCCCTGACAGTAGACACTGAAGCTTTCTTT. This sequence encodes CASSSLTVDTEAFF.

This clone was seen only a few times. The J gene is TRBJ1-2, the V gene TRBV5-1; 7 positions match TRBD1. The V gene end was trimmed by 4 bases and the J gene end by 3 bases; junction bases not matched to a gene: 3. Per germline, CDR1 SGHRS and CDR2 YFSETQ. The CDR3 is 13 residues long. The CDR3 region is CASSITGDYGYTF. The CDR3, as DNA: TGCGCCAGCAGCATTACAGGGGACTATGGCTACACCTTC.

This clone was seen only once. The chain has TRBV5-1 and TRBJ1-1, with 8 bases that match TRBD1. Germline assignment: CDR1 SGHRS and CDR2 YFSETQ. There are 16 residues in the CDR3. The V gene end was trimmed by 4 bases and the J gene end by 1 base; junction bases not matched to a gene: 9. The CDR3 loop is CASSDRRTGRNTEAFF. The CDR3 DNA reads TGCGCCAGCAGCGATAGGAGGACAGGGAGGAACACTGAAGCTTTCTTT.

J is TRBJ1-1 and V is TRBV6-5; D is uncertain. V was trimmed by 5 bases and J by 2 bases, leaving 6 bases between them. The CDR3 consists of 12 residues. Germline V lookup: CDR1 MNHEY, CDR2 SVGAGI. The CDR3 DNA reads TGTGCCAGCAGTCGGGATAACACTGAAGCTTTCTTT. It specifies CASSRDNTEAFF.

The chain couples TRBV11-2 to TRBJ2-3; no reliable D call. The germline V and J ends were trimmed by 7 bases and 4 bases, with 15 bases remaining between them. Per the germline V gene, CDR1 is SGHAT and CDR2 is FQNNGV. The CDR3 has 14 residues. The chain's CDR3 is CASTMETAADTQYF. In DNA form, the CDR3 reads TGTGCCAGCACCATGGAGACTGCCGCAGATACGCAGTATTTT.

This chain links TRBV6-1 with TRBJ1-2; 10 nucleotides match TRBD1. The CDR3 covers 15 residues. With V trimmed by 3 bases and J by 1 base, 2 bases remained unmatched. Germline CDR1 is MNHNS and CDR2 is SASEGT. The CDR3 loop reads CASSETGGDNYGYTF. CDR3 DNA: TGTGCCAGCAGTGAGACAGGGGGCGATAACTATGGCTACACCTTC.

The CDR3 spells CASTSRDTDFGLPYEQYF. CDR3 nucleotides: TGTGCCAGCACCTCCAGGGACACCGACTTCGGACTTCCCTACGAGCAGTACTTC. The rearrangement uses TRBV2 and TRBJ2-7; possibly TRBD1 for D (6 bases). The CDR3 extends over 18 amino acids. Trimming shortened V by 7 bases and J by 2 bases, and 27 bases separated the two germline ends. Germline V gene data show CDR1 as SNHLY and CDR2 as FYNNEI.

This chain connects TRBV11-2 to TRBJ2-6; D unclear. V lost 6 bases and J 0 bases, leaving 18 bases between the germline ends. Germline CDR1 SGHAT, CDR2 FQNNGV. This CDR3 comprises 18 residues. For the CDR3, the DNA is TGTGCCAGCAGACCTTACACTACAACTCTCTCTGGGGCCAACGTCCTGACTTTC. It yields the protein CASRPYTTTLSGANVLTF.